This is a list of T cell receptor beta chains from one sample in a study of T cell responses to AZD1222 COVID-19 vaccine. Generated by immunoSEQ multiplex PCR, the TCRdb table keeps only in-frame clones and is missing some. The sample gives about 150,000 clones, approximately 94% of which show up once; 7.5% to 9.5% is in the top ten. The specimen comprised peripheral blood, sampled on day 0 of AZD1222 vaccination. The receptors originated from an adult in good health. The conserved cysteine and the conserved F or W are not part of the CDR3 here.

v_call,j_call,cdr3_aa
TRBV6-4,TRBJ2-2,ASSGTRDTGELF
TRBV7-8,TRBJ2-7,ASSLSGRIDEQY
TRBV9,TRBJ2-7,ASTRTANPYEQY
TRBV4-3,TRBJ1-1,ASSQVERTGNTEAF
TRBV6-5,TRBJ2-7,ASNRDRGRYEQY
TRBV5-4,TRBJ1-3,ASSLGVESTIY
TRBV6-5,TRBJ2-3,ASRSGGETDTQY
TRBV19,TRBJ1-1,ASRTGTNTEAF
TRBV7-9,TRBJ2-7,ASSWGLLYEQY
TRBV7-2,TRBJ2-7,ASSPLGGIPYEQY
TRBV28,TRBJ2-5,ASSLPSDTKETQY
TRBV5-5,TRBJ1-1,ASSYTPAMNTEAF
TRBV2,TRBJ1-2,ASSGSPMTATNYGYT
TRBV4-2,TRBJ1-4,ASSQDGAEMSGKLF
TRBV6-5,TRBJ1-5,ASRTQFGGQPQH
TRBV5-4,TRBJ1-1,ASIPGPKSTEAF
TRBV7-3,TRBJ1-1,ASSLGSGTEAF
TRBV4-1,TRBJ2-5,ASSLRTGNLQETQY
TRBV3-1/TRBV3-2,TRBJ1-5,ASSDRQGVGSNQPQH
TRBV7-2,TRBJ2-5,ASSLFASHVETQY
TRBV16,TRBJ1-6,ASSPRRGNSPLH
TRBV12-5,TRBJ2-6,ASGFWGGLLSSGANVLT
TRBV5-1,TRBJ2-1,ASTRGGTPSYNEQF
TRBV4-2,TRBJ1-4,ASSSGLRNEKLF
TRBV4-3,TRBJ2-1,ASSQLASSYNEQF
TRBV2,TRBJ1-1,ASPGTGPNTEAF
TRBV19,TRBJ1-4,ASSSSGGTNEKLF
TRBV7-9,TRBJ1-2,ASSPLGEGYGYT
TRBV9,TRBJ1-6,ASSRRGEGYNSPLH
TRBV15,TRBJ1-3,ATSIGRYSGNTIY
TRBV19,TRBJ2-2,ASKGPGELF
TRBV7-2,TRBJ2-7,ASRSTAIYEQY
TRBV30,TRBJ1-4,AWGRGYATNEKLF
TRBV5-6,TRBJ2-7,ASSRLTGGEQY
TRBV5-5,TRBJ2-2,ASSFTGTATNTGELF
TRBV5-4,TRBJ2-3,ASSLDLAGRRDTQY
TRBV25-1,TRBJ2-2,ASSWQGGTGELF
TRBV27,TRBJ1-6,ASSPPNSPLH
TRBV7-8,TRBJ1-2,ASSSEWGGRGYT
TRBV5-5,TRBJ1-1,ASSLRQENEAF
TRBV7-2,TRBJ1-3,ASSAWGGNTIY
TRBV30,TRBJ2-6,ARSRGAGANVLT
TRBV6-4,TRBJ2-2,ASSVHSGAGELF
TRBV14,TRBJ1-2,ASSQDGGYGYT
TRBV7-8,TRBJ1-5,ASSTRQGYQPQH
TRBV5-4,TRBJ1-2,ASSFPGQGNYGYT
TRBV28,TRBJ2-6,ASSGRSTQSSGANVLT
TRBV12-3/TRBV12-4,TRBJ1-1,ASSPRQGGEAF
TRBV6-1,TRBJ2-7,ASSEAAGYEQY
TRBV12-3/TRBV12-4,TRBJ1-1,ASSLGGNFEAF